The next 21 T cell receptor beta chains were all read from a single sample in a study of T-cell reconstitution after alpha-beta-depleted transplantation in children. Preparation of the TCRbeta library involved a method that used unique molecular identifiers. TCRdb called the PCR reads again in MiXCR, with one record for every CDR3 protein. The sample has hundreds of thousands of distinct CDR3 sequences, 10% seen once; the top ten hold just under 7.5%. The specimen was PBMCs, collected before TCRalphabeta/CD19-depleted stem cell transplant. The receptors come from a boy under two years old with acute myeloid leukemia, due to receive a stem cell transplant.

This clonotype came up many times. The rearrangement joins TRBV15 to TRBJ2-1; 8 nucleotides line up with TRBD2. This CDR3 is 16 amino acids long. V lost 0 bases, J lost 2 bases, and 3 bases stayed unmatched. From germline, CDR1 is LNHNV and CDR2 YYDKDF (reference sequence). The CDR3 loop is CATSRESGSTYNEQFF. The CDR3 coding sequence is TGTGCCACCAGCAGAGAGAGCGGGAGTACCTACAATGAGCAGTTCTTC. The variable domain in full, completed from reference TRBV15 and TRBJ2-1, reads DAMVIQNPRYQVTQFGKPVTLSCSQTLNHNVMYWYQQKSSQAPKLLFHYYDKDFNNEADTPDNFQSRRPNTSFCFLDIRSPGLGDTAMYLCATSRESGSTYNEQFFGPGTRLTVL.

Notes on this clonotype: A much larger clone lies a single base off, so this may be a read error. The chain has TRBV12-3 or TRBV12-4 and TRBJ2-7, with no clear D. The CDR3 has 14 residues. The germline V and J ends were trimmed by 2 bases and 2 bases, with 10 bases remaining between them. CDR3 sequence: CASSLRPDTYEQYF. DNA for the CDR3: TGTGCCAGCAGTTTACGGCCGGATACCTACGAGCAGTACTTC.

This clonotype was recorded many times. The missing conserved phenylalanine or tryptophan at the end of this CDR3 makes a read error likely. No DNA is shown, since the ends of the CDR3 on it are uncertain; the CDR3 is the one TCRdb lists. J is TRBJ2-7 and V is TRBV13; the table assigns TRBD1, which was not confirmed against the DNA. The CDR3 comprises 9 residues, both ends counted. Germline CDR1 is PRHDT and CDR2 is FYEKMQ (reference sequence). The chain's CDR3 is CASSPRPLS.

Many counts were recorded for this clonotype. The rearrangement links TRBV3-1 to TRBJ2-1; maybe TRBD2 (5 bases). The CDR3 sequence is 14 residues long. The V and J ends lost 4 bases and 0 bases respectively, with 7 bases between them. CDR1 is LGHDT, CDR2 YNNKEL, per germline (reference sequence). The chain's CDR3 is CASSRTHSYNEQFF. Here the CDR3 DNA reads TGTGCCAGCAGCCGGACTCACTCCTACAATGAGCAGTTCTTC.

This clonotype appeared many times. V is TRBV12-3 or TRBV12-4 and J is TRBJ2-2; 9 bases map to TRBD2. The CDR3 contains 17 residues. V shed 6 bases and J 4 bases; nucleotides not matched to a gene: 12. The CDR3 DNA sequence: TGTGCCAGCAGCCCCCATGAGGCGGGAGGGCCCACCGGGGAGCTGTTTTTT. Its protein is CASSPHEAGGPTGELFF.

This clonotype showed up just a few times. The chain uses TRBV9 and TRBJ2-5; 7 nucleotides match TRBD1. Germline lookup yields CDR1 SGDLS and CDR2 YYNGEE. V lost 1 base, J lost 5 bases, and 8 bases stayed unmatched. The CDR3 extends over 15 amino acids. The DNA for the CDR3 is TGTGCCAGCAGCGTATATGGACAGGCAATGGAGACCCAGTACTTC. Translated: CASSVYGQAMETQYF.

In its sample, this clonotype was seen many times. The CDR3 here is CASSVGRTYQETQYF. CDR3 in DNA: TGTGCCAGCAGCGTGGGACGGACGTACCAAGAGACCCAGTACTTC. The gene calls are TRBV9 and TRBJ2-5; D possibly uses TRBD1 or TRBD2 (5 bases each). The CDR3 is made up of 15 amino acids. The V gene lost 2 bases and the J gene lost 0 bases, with 11 bases spanning the gap. Germline lookup yields CDR1 SGDLS and CDR2 YYNGEE.

This clonotype was found many times. The genes are TRBV5-1 and TRBJ2-6; D perhaps matches TRBD2 (6 bases). This CDR3 spans 16 amino acids. Germline V gene sequence: CDR1 SGHRS, CDR2 YFSETQ. The V end was cut by 1 base, the J end by 2 bases, with 10 bases between. Here the CDR3 DNA reads TGCGCCAGCAGCTTGATAGCGGCACCTGGGGCCAACGTCCTGACTTTC. Translated: CASSLIAAPGANVLTF.

In this sample, this clonotype turned up a few times. The chain carries TRBV11-2 and TRBJ2-1; D gene ambiguous. This CDR3 contains 17 residues. The ends were cut back, 2 bases at V and 2 bases at J, with 16 bases in the middle. The germline V gene encodes CDR1 SGHAT and CDR2 FQNNGV. CDR3 DNA: TGTGCCAGCAGCTTAAGGTCTATAGCAACTACCTACAATGAGCAGTTCTTC. Protein sequence: CASSLRSIATTYNEQFF.

The chain employs TRBV20-1 and TRBJ2-7, with 11 nucleotides matching TRBD1. The CDR3 has 16 amino acids. From germline, CDR1 is DFQATT and CDR2 SNEGSKA (reference sequence). The J segment lost 0 bases and the V segment lost 1 base, leaving 5 bases of the junction unmatched. CDR3 amino acids: CSARGDRGELSYEQYF. DNA of the CDR3: TGCAGTGCTAGAGGGGACAGGGGGGAACTCTCCTACGAGCAGTACTTC.

The gene calls are TRBV7-8 and TRBJ2-7; D remains unclear. CDR1 and CDR2 from the germline V gene are SGHVS and FQNEAQ. The CDR3 loop spans 14 amino acids. V shed 7 bases and J shed 0 bases, with 13 bases lying between them. The CDR3 sequence: CASTKGPSSYEQYF. The DNA of the CDR3 is TGTGCCAGCACGAAAGGGCCTAGCTCCTACGAGCAGTACTTC.

This clonotype occurred a few times. J is TRBJ2-2 and V is TRBV4-3; D perhaps matches TRBD2 (5 bases). This CDR3 contains 17 residues. Trimming cost V 0 bases and J 4 bases, with 15 bases left between them. Germline CDR1 and CDR2: LGHNA and YSLEER. Written as DNA, the CDR3 is TGCGCCAGCAGCCAAGATAAGTACGGACTCTTCACCGGGGAGCTGTTTTTT. Protein sequence: CASSQDKYGLFTGELFF.

This clonotype was detected many times. CDR3 region: CSVLADRDETQYF. The CDR3 DNA reads as TGCAGCGTTTTGGCGGACAGGGACGAGACCCAGTACTTC. The rearrangement links TRBV29-1 to TRBJ2-5; TRBD1 agrees at 8 bases. CDR3 length: 13 amino acids. Trimming took 5 bases from V and 5 from J; bases not matched to a gene: 7. CDR1 is SQVTM and CDR2 is ANQGSEA in the germline V gene.

The chain has TRBV5-1 and TRBJ1-1; D gene ambiguous. V lost 1 base to trimming and J lost 0 bases, with 10 bases between them. Germline values: CDR1 SGHRS, CDR2 YFSETQ. The CDR3 totals 15 residues. CDR3 DNA: TGCGCCAGCAGCTTGCTAGAGATCCTGAACACTGAAGCTTTCTTT. Amino acid sequence: CASSLLEILNTEAFF. Supplemented by reference TRBV5-1 and TRBJ1-1, the full variable domain reads KAGVTQTPRYLIKTRGQQVTLSCSPISGHRSVSWYQQTPGQGLQFLFEYFSETQRNKGNFPGRFSGRQFSNSRSEMNVSTLELGDSALYLCASSLLEILNTEAFFGQGTRLTVV.

The table lists this clonotype with many counts. The chain uses TRBV20-1 and TRBJ2-2, with D perhaps TRBD1 (5 bases). The germline V and J ends were trimmed by 6 bases and 1 base, with 9 bases remaining between them. Germline CDR1 DFQATT, CDR2 SNEGSKA (reference sequence). The CDR3 has 13 amino acids. The CDR3 DNA is TGCAGTGCGCCTGACAGGAACACCGGGGAGCTGTTTTTT. Translating gives CSAPDRNTGELFF.

In its sample, this clonotype was seen many times. V and J are TRBV28 and TRBJ1-6; D remains ambiguous. Per the germline V gene, CDR1 is MDHEN and CDR2 is SYDVKM. With 7 bases removed from V and 0 bases from J, the gap between germline ends came to 10 bases. The CDR3 totals 15 residues. CDR3 nucleotide sequence: TGTGCCAGCACCTTCAGAAGCTCCTATAATTCACCCCTCCACTTT. Protein: CASTFRSSYNSPLHF.

There are a few counts of this clonotype. This chain joins TRBV25-1 and TRBJ2-1; no clear D gene. This CDR3 is 16 amino acids long. Trimming cost V 3 bases and J 0 bases, with 12 bases left between them. Germline assignment: CDR1 MGHDK and CDR2 SYGVNS. CDR3 nucleotide sequence: TGTGCCAGCAGTGACCCAAAGACCAGCTCCTACAATGAGCAGTTCTTC. This gives the protein CASSDPKTSSYNEQFF.

This clonotype showed up just a few times. The chain is built from TRBV12-5 and TRBJ2-1; D is uncertain. Germline CDR1 is LGHNT and CDR2 is FRNRAP. The CDR3 extends over 13 amino acids. Trimming cost V 5 bases and J 8 bases, with 13 bases left between them. CDR3 bases: TGTGCTAGTGGTCCCCTTTTAAGCGATGAGCAGTTCTTC. Residues: CASGPLLSDEQFF.

The chain combines TRBV20-1 with TRBJ2-7; D possibly corresponds to TRBD2 (6 bases). In germline, CDR1 is DFQATT, CDR2 SNEGSKA (reference sequence). V lost 4 bases to trimming and J lost 1 base, with 11 bases between them. The CDR3 length is 13 residues. The CDR3 spells CSATRTTSYEQYF. CDR3 coding DNA: TGCAGTGCTACCCGGACTACGTCCTACGAGCAGTACTTC.

This clonotype was seen ten or more times. The V call is TRBV12-3 or TRBV12-4, the J call TRBJ2-5, with 7 bases that match TRBD1. V shed 5 bases and J 3 bases; nucleotides not matched to a gene: 9. The CDR3 consists of 15 residues. CDR3 sequence: CASSPLTGAEETQYF. The CDR3 nucleotides read TGTGCCAGCAGTCCACTAACAGGGGCGGAAGAGACCCAGTACTTC.

This clonotype was counted only a few times. This rearrangement joins TRBV5-1 to TRBJ1-6; 9 bases line up with TRBD1. The length of the CDR3 is 15 residues. Germline V gene lookup returns CDR1 SGHRS and CDR2 YFSETQ. V gave up 4 bases and J gave up 6 bases; unmatched junction bases: 5. Written as DNA, the CDR3 is TGCGCCAGCAGCGGCCGGGACAGGGTTAATTCACCCCTCCACTTT. Translating it yields CASSGRDRVNSPLHF.